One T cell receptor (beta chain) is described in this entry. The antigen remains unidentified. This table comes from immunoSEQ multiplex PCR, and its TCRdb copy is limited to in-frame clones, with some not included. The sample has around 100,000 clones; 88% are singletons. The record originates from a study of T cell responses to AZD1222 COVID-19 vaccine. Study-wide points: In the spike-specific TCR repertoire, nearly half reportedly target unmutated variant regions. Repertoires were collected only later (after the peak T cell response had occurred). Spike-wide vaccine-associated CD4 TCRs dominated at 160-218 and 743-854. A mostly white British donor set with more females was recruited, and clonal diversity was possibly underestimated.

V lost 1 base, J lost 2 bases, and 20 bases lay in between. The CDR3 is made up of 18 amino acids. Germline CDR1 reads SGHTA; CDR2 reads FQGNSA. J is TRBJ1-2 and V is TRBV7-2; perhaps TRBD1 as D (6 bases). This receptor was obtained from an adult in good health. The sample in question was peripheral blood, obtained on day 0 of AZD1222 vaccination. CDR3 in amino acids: CASSLESGWTEINYGYTF. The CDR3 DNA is TGTGCCAGCAGCTTAGAATCAGGTTGGACAGAAATAAACTATGGCTACACCTTC.